Included here is one T cell receptor (beta chain) sequence, with context. Its target is unknown. The data are from a study of Graves' ophthalmopathy and Graves' hyperthyroidism. Scientists amplified the TCR beta CDR3 regions from RNA transcripts. The first-round RT-PCR employed HTBI primers together with the Qiagen OneStep RT-PCR kit. A multiplex PCR was then performed as the second round. A single record per CDR3 protein comes from TCRdb applying MiXCR to the multiplex PCR reads. The table records under 350,000 distinct CDR3 sequences, about a sixth of them present only once. Germline V gene lookup returns CDR1 SGHTA and CDR2 FQGTGA. V was pared by 1 base and J by 6 bases, with 8 bases of the junction left unmatched. The CDR3 is 16 residues long. 8.5 to 10 ml of fresh blood yielded the PBMCs by density gradient. Study-level findings and limits: Sensitivity of approximately 70% and specificity of 72% to 85% were achieved by the model that predicted ophthalmopathy progression. Ophthalmopathy was separated from stable hyperthyroidism by a 13-signature model with 87.88% sensitivity and roughly 84% specificity.

Source material: peripheral blood. J is TRBJ2-2 and V is TRBV7-3; 7 bases map to TRBD1. This TCR came from an adult man with Graves' ophthalmopathy. In DNA, the CDR3 is TGTGCCAGCAGCTTAAGGGCAGGGGGTTACGCCGGGGAGCTGTTTTTT. As protein: CASSLRAGGYAGELFF.